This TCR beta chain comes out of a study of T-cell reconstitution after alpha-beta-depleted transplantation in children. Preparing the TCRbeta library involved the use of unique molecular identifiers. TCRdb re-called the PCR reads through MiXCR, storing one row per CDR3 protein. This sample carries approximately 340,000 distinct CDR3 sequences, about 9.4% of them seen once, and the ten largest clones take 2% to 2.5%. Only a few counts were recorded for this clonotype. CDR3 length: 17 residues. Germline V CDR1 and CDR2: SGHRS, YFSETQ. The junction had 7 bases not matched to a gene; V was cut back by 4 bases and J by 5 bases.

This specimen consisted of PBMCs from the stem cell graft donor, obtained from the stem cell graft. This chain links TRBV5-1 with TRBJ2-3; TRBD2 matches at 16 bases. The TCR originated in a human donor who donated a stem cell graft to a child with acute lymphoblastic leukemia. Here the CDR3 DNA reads TGCGCCAGCAGCACGGGACTAGCGGGAGGGCCGATAGATACGCAGTATTTT. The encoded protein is CASSTGLAGGPIDTQYF.